This T cell receptor beta chain was observed in a study of blood T cell repertoires in COVID-19. This clone showed up just once. TCRdb's copy holds only in-frame clones and misses some; the assay was immunoSEQ multiplex PCR. This table holds some 420,000 clones, 80% to 90% found once. Trimming cost V 3 bases and J 6 bases, with 10 bases left between them. CDR3 length equals 13 residues. From germline, CDR1 is SNHLY and CDR2 FYNNEI. The sequence was obtained from a man aged 25 to 45 who had recovered from COVID-19. The chain is built from TRBV2 and TRBJ2-3; D unclear. The source material was PBMCs or T cells enriched from blood (not recorded which). CDR3 loop: CASSDSTVDTQYF. The CDR3 DNA reads as TGTGCCAGCAGTGACAGCACAGTTGATACGCAGTATTTT. Drawing the rest from reference TRBV2 and TRBJ2-3, the complete variable domain is EPEVTQTPSHQVTQMGQEVILRCVPISNHLYFYWYRQILGQKVEFLVSFYNNEISEKSEIFDDQFSVERPDGSNFTLKIRSTKLEDSAMYFCASSDSTVDTQYFGPGTRLTVL.